These 8 T cell receptor beta chains came from one sample sequenced in a study of cytomegalovirus exposure and HLA in healthy donors. Assay: immunoSEQ multiplex PCR; the TCRdb copy retains only in-frame clones and omits some. The data contain more than 250,000 clones, just over 85% of them singletons. The sequenced material came from PBMCs. Receptors were obtained from a woman under 30 in good health and CMV-seronegative.

The chain uses TRBV5-6 and TRBJ1-5; possibly TRBD1 for D (5 bases). The CDR3 runs 14 residues. The germline V and J ends were trimmed by 6 bases and 0 bases, with 10 bases remaining between them. From germline, CDR1 is SGHDT and CDR2 YYEEEE. CDR3 protein: CASTKGVSNQPQHF. Written as DNA, the CDR3 is TGTGCCAGCACCAAAGGGGTTAGCAATCAGCCCCAGCATTTT.

This clone has a handful of counts. The chain carries TRBV7-9 and TRBJ1-5; 8 nucleotides line up with TRBD1. The germline CDR1 and CDR2 sequences are SEHNR and FQNEAQ (reference sequence). The CDR3 consists of 13 residues. With V trimmed by 6 bases and J by 9 bases, 7 bases remained unmatched. The CDR3 loop reads CASRQGEERPQHF. CDR3 nucleotides: TGTGCCAGCAGACAGGGGGAAGAGCGGCCCCAGCATTTT.

The chain couples TRBV7-2 to TRBJ1-2; maybe TRBD1 (5 bases). CDR3 length equals 13 residues. Trimming cost V 5 bases and J 4 bases, with 11 bases left between them. CDR1 and CDR2 (germline): SGHTA, FQGNSA. CDR3 in DNA: TGTGCCAGCAGCCCCTGGGGCAGCTATGGCTACACCTTC. This sequence encodes CASSPWGSYGYTF.

The chain uses TRBV7-9 and TRBJ1-5, with D unclear. V shed 2 bases and J shed 4 bases, with 6 bases lying between them. The CDR3 sequence is 13 residues long. Looked up from germline, CDR1 is SEHNR and CDR2 is FQNEAQ (reference sequence). The CDR3 DNA reads TGTGCCAGCAGCTTAACAGATAATCAGCCCCAGCATTTT. Protein product: CASSLTDNQPQHF.

V is TRBV5-1 and J is TRBJ1-5; TRBD1 aligns across 8 bases. CDR3 size: 17 residues. CDR1 and CDR2 (germline): SGHRS, YFSETQ. Unmatched junction bases numbered 17, after V lost 6 bases and J lost 6 bases. The CDR3 reads CASITRGAGGMGQPQHF. The CDR3 bases are TGCGCCAGCATTACAAGGGGGGCAGGGGGCATGGGTCAGCCCCAGCATTTT.

The rearrangement uses TRBV19 and TRBJ1-5, with 10 bases identical to TRBD1. Germline V gene data show CDR1 as LNHDA and CDR2 as SQIVND (reference sequence). The junction had 6 bases not matched to a gene; V was cut back by 6 bases and J by 1 base. The CDR3 sequence is 16 residues long. CDR3 bases: TGTGCCAGTAGCGGGACAGGGGTCCGGAGCAATCAGCCCCAGCATTTT. It codes for CASSGTGVRSNQPQHF.

J is TRBJ2-5 and V is TRBV6-5; perhaps TRBD2 as D (6 bases). This CDR3 spans 15 amino acids. Germline-derived CDR1 and CDR2 are MNHEY and SVGAGI. V shed 0 bases and J shed 1 base, with 9 bases lying between them. This CDR3 is CASSYSGRSQETQYF. CDR3 sequence (DNA): TGTGCCAGCAGTTACTCCGGGAGATCCCAAGAGACCCAGTACTTC.

The V call is TRBV27, the J call TRBJ1-5; possible D gene TRBD1, 6 bases. The CDR3 loop spans 15 amino acids. Trimming left V 3 bases short and J 1 base short, with 10 bases between. Per the germline V gene, CDR1 is MNHEY and CDR2 is SMNVEV (reference sequence). The CDR3: CASSFGGASNQPQHF. DNA for the CDR3: TGTGCCAGCAGTTTTGGGGGGGCGAGCAATCAGCCCCAGCATTTT.